This T cell receptor (beta chain) was documented in a study of blood T cell repertoires in COVID-19. Whole-study context: Nucleic acid was either cDNA or gDNA, and it came from T cells, B-cell-depleted T cells, or PBMCs.

Under the authors' procedure: Estimated nucleated cell counts came from reference gene primer amplification. Profiled with immunoSEQ multiplex PCR; TCRdb holds only in-frame clones, not every one. The V and J calls and clone size were taken over from that table, and D and trimming were inferred from the DNA. The sample contains some 55,000 clones, roughly four fifths of which appear only once. CDR1 SEHNR and CDR2 FQNEAQ come from the germline V gene (reference sequence). The V gene lost 6 bases and the J gene lost 1 base, with 11 bases spanning the gap. CDR3 length equals 14 residues. Sequencing was carried out using peripheral blood. V and J are TRBV7-9 and TRBJ2-3, with a tentative D call TRBD1 (6 bases). The receptor was isolated from a woman aged 55-69 years with acute or convalescent COVID-19. CDR3 amino acids: CASRQRTGTDTQYF. CDR3 sequence (DNA): TGTGCCAGCAGACAGAGGACAGGCACAGATACGCAGTATTTT.